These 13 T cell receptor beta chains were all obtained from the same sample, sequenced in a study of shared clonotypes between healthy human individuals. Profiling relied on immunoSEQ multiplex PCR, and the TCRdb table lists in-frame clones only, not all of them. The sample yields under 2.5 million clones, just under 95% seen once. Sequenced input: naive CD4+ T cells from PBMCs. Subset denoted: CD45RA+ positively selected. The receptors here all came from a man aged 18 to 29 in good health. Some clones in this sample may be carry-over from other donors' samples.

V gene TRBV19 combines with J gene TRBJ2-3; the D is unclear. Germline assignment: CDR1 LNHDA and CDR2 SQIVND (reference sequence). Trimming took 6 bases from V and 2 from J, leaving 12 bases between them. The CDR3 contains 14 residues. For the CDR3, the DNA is TGTGCCAGTAGAGTTGGGCCCTCCACAGATACGCAGTATTTT. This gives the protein CASRVGPSTDTQYF.

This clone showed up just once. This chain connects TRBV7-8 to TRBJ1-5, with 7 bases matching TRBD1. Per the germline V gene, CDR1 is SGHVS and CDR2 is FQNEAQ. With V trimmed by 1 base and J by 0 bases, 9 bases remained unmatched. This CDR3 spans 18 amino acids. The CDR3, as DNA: TGTGCCAGCAGCTTAGTGGACAGGAGGGGATATAGCAATCAGCCCCAGCATTTT. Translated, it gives CASSLVDRRGYSNQPQHF.

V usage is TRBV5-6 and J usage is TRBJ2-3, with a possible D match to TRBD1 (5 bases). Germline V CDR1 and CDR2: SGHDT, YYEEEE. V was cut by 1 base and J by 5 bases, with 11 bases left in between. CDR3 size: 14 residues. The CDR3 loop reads CASSLNRLGDTQYF. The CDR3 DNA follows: TGTGCCAGCAGCTTGAACAGGCTAGGAGATACGCAGTATTTT.

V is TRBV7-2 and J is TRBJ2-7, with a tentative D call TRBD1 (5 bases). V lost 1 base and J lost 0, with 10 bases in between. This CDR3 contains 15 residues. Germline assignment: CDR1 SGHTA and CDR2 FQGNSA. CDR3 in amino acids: CASSLGAGHSYEQYF. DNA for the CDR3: TGTGCCAGCAGCTTAGGGGCAGGGCACTCCTACGAGCAGTACTTC.

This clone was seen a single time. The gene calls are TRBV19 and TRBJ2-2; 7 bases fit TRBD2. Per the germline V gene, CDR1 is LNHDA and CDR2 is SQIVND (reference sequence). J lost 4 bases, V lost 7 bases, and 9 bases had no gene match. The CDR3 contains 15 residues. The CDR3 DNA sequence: TGTGCCAGTACCTCGGGCGGGAGTGGCACCGGGGAGCTGTTTTTT. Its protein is CASTSGGSGTGELFF.

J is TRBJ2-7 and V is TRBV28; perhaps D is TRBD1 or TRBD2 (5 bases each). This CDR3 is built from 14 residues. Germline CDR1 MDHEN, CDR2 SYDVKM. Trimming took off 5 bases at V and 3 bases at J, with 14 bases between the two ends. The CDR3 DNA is TGTGCCAGCAGTCCAGGGATGAGGGTCTACGAGCAGTACTTC. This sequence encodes CASSPGMRVYEQYF. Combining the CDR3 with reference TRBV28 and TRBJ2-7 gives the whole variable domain DVKVTQSSRYLVKRTGEKVFLECVQDMDHENMFWYRQDPGLGLRLIYFSYDVKMKEKGDIPEGYSVSREKKERFSLILESASTNQTSMYLCASSPGMRVYEQYFGPGTRLTVT.

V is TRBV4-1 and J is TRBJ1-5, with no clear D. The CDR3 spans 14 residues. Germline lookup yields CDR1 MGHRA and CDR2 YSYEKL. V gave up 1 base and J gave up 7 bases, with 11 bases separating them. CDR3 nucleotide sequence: TGCGCCAGCAGCCAAGGACCTCCCTGGCAGCCCCAGCATTTT. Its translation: CASSQGPPWQPQHF.

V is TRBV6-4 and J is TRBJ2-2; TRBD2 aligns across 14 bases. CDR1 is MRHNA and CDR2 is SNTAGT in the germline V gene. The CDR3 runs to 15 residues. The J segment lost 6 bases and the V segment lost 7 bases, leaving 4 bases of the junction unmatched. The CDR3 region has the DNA TGTGCCAGCAAGGGACTAGCGGGAGCTGCCGGGGAGCTGTTTTTT. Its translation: CASKGLAGAAGELFF.

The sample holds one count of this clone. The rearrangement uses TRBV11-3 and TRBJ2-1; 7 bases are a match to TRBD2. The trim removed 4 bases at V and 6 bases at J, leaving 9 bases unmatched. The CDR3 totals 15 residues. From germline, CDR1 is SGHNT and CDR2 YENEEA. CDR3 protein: CASSSSRTSRNEQFF. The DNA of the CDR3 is TGTGCCAGCAGCTCTAGCCGGACTAGTCGCAATGAGCAGTTCTTC.

The CDR3 DNA sequence: TGTGCCAGCAGCGAGGGACTAGCGGTTGAGACCCAGTACTTC. Its protein is CASSEGLAVETQYF. The chain combines TRBV9 with TRBJ2-5; 11 positions match TRBD2. The CDR3 is 14 residues long. After removal of 3 bases from V and 5 bases from J, the junction contained 3 bases not matched to a gene. From germline, CDR1 is SGDLS and CDR2 YYNGEE.

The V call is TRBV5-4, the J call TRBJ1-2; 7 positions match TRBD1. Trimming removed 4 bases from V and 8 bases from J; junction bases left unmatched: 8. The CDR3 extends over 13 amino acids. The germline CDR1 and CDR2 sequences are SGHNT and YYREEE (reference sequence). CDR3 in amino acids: CASSHDRVGGYTF. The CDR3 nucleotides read TGTGCCAGCAGCCATGACAGGGTCGGCGGCTACACCTTC.

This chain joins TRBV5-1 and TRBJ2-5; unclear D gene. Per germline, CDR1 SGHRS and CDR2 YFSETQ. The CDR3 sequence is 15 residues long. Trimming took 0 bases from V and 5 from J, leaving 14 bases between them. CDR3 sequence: CASSLDGSNVETQYF. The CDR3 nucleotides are TGCGCCAGCAGCTTGGACGGTTCCAACGTGGAGACCCAGTACTTC. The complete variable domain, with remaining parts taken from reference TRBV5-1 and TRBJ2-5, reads KAGVTQTPRYLIKTRGQQVTLSCSPISGHRSVSWYQQTPGQGLQFLFEYFSETQRNKGNFPGRFSGRQFSNSRSEMNVSTLELGDSALYLCASSLDGSNVETQYFGPGTRLLVL.

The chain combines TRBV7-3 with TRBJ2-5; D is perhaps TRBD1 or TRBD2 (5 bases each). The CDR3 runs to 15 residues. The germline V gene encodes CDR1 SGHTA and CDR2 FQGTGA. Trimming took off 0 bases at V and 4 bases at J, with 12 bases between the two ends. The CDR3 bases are TGTGCCAGCAGCTTAACCCGCCGGGACGGAGAGACCCAGTACTTC. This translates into CASSLTRRDGETQYF.